The sequence of this T cell receptor beta chain was determined in a study of blood T cells in healthy people across ages (dated by TCRdb to the mid-2010s). As for the study more broadly: Template switching captured roughly one uniquely barcoded TCR beta cDNA molecule per two T cells in model experiments. To track age-related changes in TCR beta repertoire diversity, the study relied on deep sequencing normalized with unique cDNA molecular identifiers. Four age groups were formed from the donors: young (average approximately 17 years), middle-aged (less than 40), aged (about 62) and long-lived (around 80). To avoid experimental bias, donors of different ages were spread randomly across the sequencing lanes. Using the same blood draw, the study looked at two additional independent replicas of 1 million unique cDNA reads for two donors, one aged 18 to 30 and the other aged 80 or older. The full study reports these points: Estimates of total diversity based on one million sequenced T cells were regarded as lower bounds and as underestimates. Observed TCR beta diversity correlated strongly with the percentage of naive T cells measured by flow cytometry. Because the CMV infection status of the donors was unknown, age-related changes in expanded clonotypes may potentially have been confounded. Since profiling was done on bulk unsorted PBMCs, naive and antigen-experienced compartments could not be conclusively compared. Compared with the aged group, more naive CD4+ T cells, fewer expanded clones and increased TCR diversity were shown by the long-lived group, suggesting age selection. As age increased, observed TCR beta diversity per million T cells dropped in a roughly linear way, and a significant reduction was already evident by age 40.

Libraries came from 5' RACE. Instrument used: Illumina HiSeq 2500. A second PCR of about 7 to 12 cycles was run with a J-beta primer mix and a sample-barcoded 5' primer. A unique molecular identifier was introduced onto each TCR beta cDNA molecule by a template-switch 5' adaptor carrying 12 random nucleotides. At least 2.5 million CDR3-containing paired-end reads were obtained from each sample. All of the RNA was converted into first-strand cDNA using the Mint cDNA synthesis kit, with a TRBC-specific oligonucleotide serving as the primer. All cDNA was treated with uracil-DNA glycosylase and then went through a first 18-cycle PCR with the universal primers M1SS and BC2_uni_R. In the original analysis: For normalization, 1 million high-quality reads, each with a distinct molecular identifier, were randomly selected from each sample. Instead of being binned into consensus sequences, reads that shared molecular identifiers were thrown out. MiTCR, with a Q25 quality threshold and the strictest error-elimination algorithm, was used for CDR3 identification, clonotype clustering and error correction. A nonparametric unseen species model with Euler transformation was used to estimate lower-bound total TCR beta diversity. The public reads were quality trimmed at Q25 with fastp and then assembled into clones with MiXCR by TCRdb, keeping productive beta chains. Each entry merges the rows of one CDR3 protein and shows their most common DNA and genes. TCRdb's processing, not the authors', yielded these V and J calls. The sample data list 1.5 million to 2 million distinct CDR3 sequences, and roughly 27% of these were observed just once. Of the sample, 7.7% is held by the ten largest clones.

The roughly 39 donors, aged about 6 to 100 years, were systemically healthy Caucasian individuals from Russia. Each donor gave 8 to 10 milliliters of peripheral blood, collected into EDTA-treated Vacutainer tubes. PBMCs were isolated by Ficoll-Paque density-gradient centrifugation, with at least 6 million obtained per sample. Total RNA was extracted from PBMCs with Trizol reagent, with at least 5.5 micrograms obtained per sample. Naive CD45RAhigh/CD27high T cell percentages were measured by flow cytometry on a PBMC aliquot from every donor. V is shortened by 6 bases, J by 8 bases, and the region joining them spans 21 bases. The CDR1 and CDR2 encoded by the germline V gene are SGHRS and YFSETQ. Counted from cysteine to phenylalanine, this CDR3 has 15 amino acids. Just CDR3 DNA is preserved here, 45 bases in frame from base 1. The sample holds many counts of this clonotype. Its antigen is still unknown. No base quality values were provided; no much bigger clone lies one nucleotide off.

The rearrangement joined TRBV5-1 to TRBJ2-1; the D call is tentative, TRBD1 or TRBD2, as each matches 5 bases. The sample taken for sequencing was blood. This TCR was sampled from a woman younger than 45 in good health. The CDR3 loop reads CASTLQSLGVYEQFF. The DNA sequence is given as TGCGCCAGCACCCTTCAAAGCTTGGGGGTCTATGAGCAGTTCTTC. With all but the CDR3 taken from the reference TRBV5-1 and TRBJ2-1 genes, the full variable domain is: KAGVTQTPRYLIKTRGQQVTLSCSPISGHRSVSWYQQTPGQGLQFLFEYFSETQRNKGNFPGRFSGRQFSNSRSEMNVSTLELGDSALYLCASTLQSLGVYEQFFGPGTRLTVL.